This entry lists 21 T cell receptor beta chains sequenced from one sample in a study of OX40 agonist ivuxolimab in advanced cancers. TCRdb keeps only in-frame clones here, not all; method: immunoSEQ multiplex PCR. The profile shows 39,000 or so clones, more than 75% of them singletons. The material was CD4+ or CD8+ T cells sorted from blood, obtained in a trial of the OX40 agonist ivuxolimab. All receptors derive from an adult with an advanced solid tumor such as melanoma, head and neck, liver or kidney cancer.

This clone was counted between two and nine times. The chain links TRBV6-1 to TRBJ2-5; D gene ambiguous. V lost 8 bases, J lost 3 bases, and 16 bases lay in between. Per the germline V gene, CDR1 is MNHNS and CDR2 is SASEGT. This CDR3 has 14 residues. CDR3 DNA sequence: TGTGCCAGCTCGCGAAGTGTGGGAAAAGAGACCCAGTACTTC. Its translation: CASSRSVGKETQYF.

The chain carries TRBV15 and TRBJ1-5; D is uncertain. Germline V gene data show CDR1 as LNHNV and CDR2 as YYDKDF (reference sequence). The CDR3 runs to 13 residues. Between the trimmed V and J ends, which lost 5 bases and 4 bases, there was a span of 9 bases. The CDR3 nucleotides read TGTGCCACCAGCCGTGAAGAGAATCAGCCCCAGCATTTT. This gives the protein CATSREENQPQHF.

This clone was picked up a small number of times. The chain employs TRBV7-8 and TRBJ1-5; no clear D gene. The germline V gene has CDR1 SGHVS and CDR2 FQNEAQ. The CDR3 extends over 15 amino acids. V was shortened by 5 bases and J by 7 bases, with 18 bases between the two germline ends. The CDR3 DNA is TGTGCCAGCAGCCCGTCGAGGAGCGGGAGACAGCCCCAGCATTTT. Translation: CASSPSRSGRQPQHF.

V and J are TRBV4-1 and TRBJ1-4; no clear D gene. Between the trimmed V and J ends, which lost 3 bases and 12 bases, there was a span of 14 bases. The CDR3 runs 13 residues. The germline V gene has CDR1 MGHRA and CDR2 YSYEKL. The CDR3 sequence is CASSQAPGRELFF. In DNA form, the CDR3 reads TGCGCCAGCAGCCAGGCCCCGGGGAGGGAACTGTTTTTT.

Judged by abundance, this clone is medium-sized (0.01 to 0.1%). The chain combines TRBV6-1 with TRBJ2-1; D ambiguous. This CDR3 comprises 13 residues. Germline V gene data show CDR1 as MNHNS and CDR2 as SASEGT. Deletions cut 7 bases from V and 4 bases from J, with 11 bases between. Here the CDR3 reads CASKKGGYNEQFF. The CDR3 DNA follows: TGTGCCAGCAAGAAGGGTGGTTACAATGAGCAGTTCTTC.

The chain has TRBV28 and TRBJ1-6; 7 bases are shared with TRBD1. CDR3 length: 16 amino acids. Germline CDR1 reads MDHEN; CDR2 reads SYDVKM. V trimming: 6 bases; J trimming: 9 bases; junction bases outside the gene matches: 14. Here the CDR3 reads CASSRMTGMVASPLHF. CDR3 bases: TGTGCCAGCAGCCGAATGACAGGGATGGTTGCTTCACCCCTCCACTTT.

This chain uses TRBV7-8 with TRBJ2-1; 8 nucleotides align to TRBD1. This CDR3 has 16 residues. CDR1 and CDR2 from the germline V gene are SGHVS and FQNEAQ. J lost 4 bases, V lost 1 base, and 6 bases had no gene match. CDR3 nucleotide sequence: TGTGCCAGCAGCTTAGACAGGGGGTTTTATTACAATGAGCAGTTCTTC. It codes for CASSLDRGFYYNEQFF. Combining the CDR3 with reference TRBV7-8 and TRBJ2-1 gives the whole variable domain GAGVSQSPRYKVAKRGQDVALRCDPISGHVSLFWYQQALGQGPEFLTYFQNEAQLDKSGLPSDRFFAERPEGSVSTLKIQRTQQEDSAVYLCASSLDRGFYYNEQFFGPGTRLTVL.

This clone was counted a single time. The rearrangement links TRBV6-1 to TRBJ2-3, with 12 bases that match TRBD2. Germline assignment: CDR1 MNHNS and CDR2 SASEGT. The V segment lost 4 bases and the J segment 0 bases; nucleotides outside the gene matches: 5. This CDR3 has 17 residues. DNA for the CDR3: TGTGCCAGCAGTGGGGCTAGCGGGAGGGTTAGCACAGATACGCAGTATTTT. Translated: CASSGASGRVSTDTQYF.

The V call is TRBV4-1, the J call TRBJ1-3; TRBD1 might be the D (6 bases). V gave up 4 bases and J gave up 0 bases, with 16 bases separating them. CDR1 and CDR2 (germline): MGHRA, YSYEKL. CDR3 length equals 17 residues. The chain's CDR3 is CASSLRNQGGSGNTIYF. DNA for the CDR3: TGCGCCAGCAGCCTCCGAAACCAAGGGGGCTCTGGAAACACCATATATTTT.

This clone was detected only once. The V gene is TRBV19, the J gene TRBJ2-5; D might be TRBD1 or TRBD2, each matching 5 bases. The better agreement between TRBJ2-7 and the DNA end casts doubt on the J call. The CDR3 is 13 residues long. From germline, CDR1 is LNHDA and CDR2 SQIVND (reference sequence). The CDR3, as DNA: TGTGCCAGTAGTATCGAGGGGAGATACGAGCAGTACTTC. This sequence encodes CASSIEGRYEQYF.

This chain connects TRBV5-1 to TRBJ2-3; unclear D gene. Trimming pared 4 bases from V and 6 bases from J, leaving 24 bases between. The CDR3 sequence is 17 residues long. Germline V gene lookup returns CDR1 SGHRS and CDR2 YFSETQ. The CDR3 loop reads CASSPSGPTIQRDTQYF. The CDR3 nucleotides are TGCGCCAGCAGCCCATCTGGGCCGACAATACAACGTGATACGCAGTATTTT. The full variable domain, rest sourced from reference TRBV5-1 and TRBJ2-3, is KAGVTQTPRYLIKTRGQQVTLSCSPISGHRSVSWYQQTPGQGLQFLFEYFSETQRNKGNFPGRFSGRQFSNSRSEMNVSTLELGDSALYLCASSPSGPTIQRDTQYFGPGTRLTVL.

This clone has more than one count but fewer than ten. The chain has TRBV5-5 and TRBJ2-2; possibly TRBD2 for D (6 bases). The CDR3 is 16 amino acids. V was shortened by 4 bases and J by 4 bases, with 17 bases between the two germline ends. The germline V gene has CDR1 SGHKS and CDR2 YYEKEE (reference sequence). CDR3 in DNA: TGTGCCAGCAGCGCCAACGATTGGGGAGGCACCGGGGAGCTGTTTTTT. As protein: CASSANDWGGTGELFF.

V gene TRBV7-9 combines with J gene TRBJ1-2; D not resolved. The CDR3 runs 13 residues. V shed 3 bases and J shed 0 bases, with 5 bases lying between them. The germline V gene encodes CDR1 SEHNR and CDR2 FQNEAQ (reference sequence). As DNA, the CDR3 is TGTGCCAGCAGCTTGGGAGCTAACTATGGCTACACCTTC. This encodes CASSLGANYGYTF.

The rearrangement uses TRBV4-2 and TRBJ1-3; 8 nucleotides match TRBD1. The CDR3 loop spans 16 amino acids. Per the germline V gene, CDR1 is LGHNA and CDR2 is YNFKEQ. With 1 base clipped from V and 4 bases from J, the junction kept 6 bases outside the gene matches. The CDR3 bases are TGTGCCAGCAGCCAAGGACAGGGGCCACTGGGAAACACCATATATTTT. Its translation is CASSQGQGPLGNTIYF.

V gene TRBV5-1 combines with J gene TRBJ2-5, with D perhaps matching TRBD1 (6 bases). V lost 0 bases and J lost 2, with 11 bases in between. Germline V gene data show CDR1 as SGHRS and CDR2 as YFSETQ. The length of the CDR3 is 15 residues. The CDR3 region is CASSLVGTLQETQYF. CDR3 in DNA: TGCGCCAGCAGCTTGGTTGGGACACTGCAAGAGACCCAGTACTTC.

The rearrangement joins TRBV6-4 to TRBJ2-7; D not certain. V dropped 2 bases and J dropped 6 bases, with 14 bases sitting between them. Germline V gene data show CDR1 as MRHNA and CDR2 as SNTAGT. CDR3 length: 14 residues. The CDR3: CASSDGKGSCEQYF. CDR3 bases: TGTGCCAGCAGTGACGGAAAGGGAAGTTGCGAGCAGTACTTC.

The J gene is TRBJ2-7, the V gene TRBV19; TRBD1 agrees at 8 bases. V lost 5 bases to trimming and J lost 4 bases; unmatched junction nucleotides: 7. The CDR3 is made up of 14 amino acids. Per germline, CDR1 LNHDA and CDR2 SQIVND (reference sequence). CDR3 in DNA: TGTGCCAGTAGTGCACAGGGGGGACGTTACGAGCAGTACTTC. It yields the protein CASSAQGGRYEQYF.

The chain carries TRBV18 and TRBJ1-2; 9 bases agree with TRBD1. The junction had 14 bases not matched to a gene; V was cut back by 4 bases and J by 8 bases. The CDR3 consists of 16 residues. Germline CDR1 reads KGHSH; CDR2 reads LQKENI. The CDR3 nucleotides read TGTGCCAGCTCACAGACCTCCGGGACAGGGAGCGAGGGCTACACCTTC. Protein product: CASSQTSGTGSEGYTF. Full variable domain (remainder filled in from reference TRBV18 and TRBJ1-2): NAGVMQNPRHLVRRRGQEARLRCSPMKGHSHVYWYRQLPEEGLKFMVYLQKENIIDESGMPKERFSAEFPKEGPSILRIQQVVRGDSAAYFCASSQTSGTGSEGYTFGSGTRLTVV.

V is TRBV6-5 and J is TRBJ1-1; D gene uncertain. V was pared by 6 bases and J by 1 base, with 15 bases between. There are 15 residues in the CDR3. Germline CDR1 MNHEY, CDR2 SVGAGI. The CDR3 protein is CASRGLGAGNTEAFF. The CDR3 DNA follows: TGTGCCAGCAGGGGGTTGGGCGCGGGGAACACTGAAGCTTTCTTT.

The V call is TRBV7-2, the J call TRBJ2-5; D not certain. The CDR3 spans 11 residues. V lost 3 bases to trimming and J lost 5 bases, with 4 bases between them. Germline lookup yields CDR1 SGHTA and CDR2 FQGNSA. CDR3 protein: CASSFWETQYF. The CDR3 bases are TGTGCCAGCAGCTTCTGGGAGACCCAGTACTTC.

The gene calls are TRBV4-1 and TRBJ2-1; 10 nucleotides match TRBD2. Germline trimming cut 3 bases from V and 4 bases from J; bases unmatched to any gene: 3. Germline CDR1 and CDR2: MGHRA and YSYEKL. The CDR3 has 15 amino acids. In DNA, the CDR3 is TGCGCCAGCAGCCATGGACTAGCGGAATACAATGAGCAGTTCTTC. It is translated as CASSHGLAEYNEQFF.